Following are 23 T cell receptor beta chains from one sample sequenced in a study of T cell responses to AZD1222 COVID-19 vaccine. This table comes from immunoSEQ multiplex PCR, and its TCRdb copy is limited to in-frame clones, with some not included. The data contain under 150,000 clones, 70% to 90% of them singletons. The sample consisted of peripheral blood, taken on day 0 of AZD1222 vaccination. These receptors were taken from an adult in good health.

The chain joins TRBV27 to TRBJ1-1, with a tentative D call TRBD1 (5 bases). Germline V CDR1 and CDR2: MNHEY, SMNVEV (reference sequence). The V and J ends lost 2 bases and 6 bases respectively, with 7 bases between them. The CDR3 consists of 12 residues. DNA for the CDR3: TGTGCCAGCAGTTTAGGGGGGGCTGAAGCTTTCTTT. It is translated as CASSLGGAEAFF.

The J gene is TRBJ1-2, the V gene TRBV5-6, with 8 bases that match TRBD1. Losses at the gene ends were 4 bases for V and 2 bases for J; bases not matched to a gene: 7. CDR3 length equals 15 residues. The germline CDR1 and CDR2 sequences are SGHDT and YYEEEE. In nucleotides, the CDR3 is TGTGCCAGCAGCCGAAGGACAGGGAAGAACTATGGCTACACCTTC. Its translation: CASSRRTGKNYGYTF.

The chain uses TRBV7-3 and TRBJ2-1; 10 nucleotides match TRBD2. Germline CDR1 SGHTA, CDR2 FQGTGA. J was trimmed by 4 bases and V by 5 bases; bases with no gene match: 8. This CDR3 contains 16 residues. DNA for the CDR3: TGTGCCAGCAGCCGGACGGGACTAGCGTTGTACAATGAGCAGTTCTTC. Translating it yields CASSRTGLALYNEQFF.

J is TRBJ1-2 and V is TRBV13; a possible D gene is TRBD1 (6 bases). This CDR3 region has 14 residues. The V end lost 4 bases, the J end lost 7 bases, and 16 bases lay between the germline ends. Germline values: CDR1 PRHDT, CDR2 FYEKMQ (reference sequence). Here the CDR3 reads CASSSLQGFSGYTF. The CDR3 DNA is TGTGCCAGCAGCTCACTACAGGGTTTCTCTGGCTACACCTTC.

The V and J genes are TRBV4-2 and TRBJ1-6; D remains unclear. This CDR3 is 17 amino acids long. V was trimmed by 0 bases and J by 10 bases, leaving 19 bases between them. The germline V gene encodes CDR1 LGHNA and CDR2 YNFKEQ. The CDR3 here is CASSQDRNSAESSPLHF. In nucleotides, the CDR3 is TGTGCCAGCAGCCAAGATAGGAATAGCGCCGAGAGCTCACCCCTCCACTTT.

This clone showed up just once. This rearrangement joins TRBV27 to TRBJ1-5; D ambiguous. The CDR3 loop spans 15 amino acids. The germline gives CDR1 MNHEY, CDR2 SMNVEV (reference sequence). The V end lost 5 bases, the J end lost 0 bases, and 11 bases lay between the germline ends. The CDR3 nucleotides read TGTGCCAGCAGTCCTCTGGGGTATAGCAATCAGCCCCAGCATTTT. Its translation is CASSPLGYSNQPQHF.

The chain uses TRBV13 and TRBJ2-2, with D unresolved. The CDR3 length is 15 residues. Trimming stripped 5 bases from V and 3 bases from J, with 13 bases between. Germline CDR1 PRHDT, CDR2 FYEKMQ (reference sequence). The CDR3 is CASSPLEVDTGELFF. The CDR3 coding sequence is TGTGCCAGCAGCCCTCTCGAGGTTGACACCGGGGAGCTGTTTTTT.

This clone was seen just once. CDR3 region: CASSEALAGAVGSDTQYF. The CDR3 DNA reads as TGTGCCAGCAGTGAAGCCCTAGCGGGAGCAGTCGGGTCAGATACGCAGTATTTT. This sequence joins TRBV6-1 and TRBJ2-3; 10 bases align to TRBD2. Trimming took 0 bases from V and 4 from J; bases not matched to a gene: 10. Germline loops: CDR1 MNHNS, CDR2 SASEGT. The CDR3 consists of 18 residues.

The table lists this clone with a count of one. This chain joins TRBV7-9 and TRBJ1-4; no definite D call. Trimming removed 5 bases from V and 5 bases from J, with 24 bases in between. Germline CDR1 reads SEHNR; CDR2 reads FQNEAQ (reference sequence). The CDR3 covers 18 residues. CDR3 DNA sequence: TGTGCCAGCAGCCACTCCCGCGCCAAAAGTGGCCAAAATGAAAAACTGTTTTTT. Translation gives CASSHSRAKSGQNEKLFF.

This rearrangement joins TRBV4-1 to TRBJ2-7; D is unresolved. CDR1 and CDR2 from the germline V gene are MGHRA and YSYEKL. V shed 1 base and J shed 5 bases, with 12 bases lying between them. The CDR3 is made up of 14 amino acids. For the CDR3, the DNA is TGCGCCAGCAGCCAAGTCTTCCGTGATAACGAGCAGTACTTC. Encoded protein: CASSQVFRDNEQYF.

A word on this clone: A read error may account for a junction end that differs from germline. This chain joins TRBV2 and TRBJ2-7; 9 positions agree with TRBD1. The CDR3 is 14 amino acids. Germline V gene sequence: CDR1 SNHLY, CDR2 FYNNEI. The DNA for the CDR3 is TGTGCCAGCAATGAGGACAGGGGCTCCCACGAGCAGTACTTC. Amino acid sequence: CASNEDRGSHEQYF.

V usage is TRBV6-2 or TRBV6-3 and J usage is TRBJ2-4, with D perhaps being TRBD1 or TRBD2 (5 bases each). The CDR3 loop spans 14 amino acids. Germline V CDR1 and CDR2: MNHEY, SVGEGT. Trimming left V 0 bases short and J 8 bases short, with 11 bases between. CDR3 DNA sequence: TGTGCCAGCAGTTACTCAGGGGAGTCGGACATTCAGTACTTC. This encodes CASSYSGESDIQYF.

This rearrangement joins TRBV5-4 to TRBJ2-1; no firm D call. Germline-derived CDR1 and CDR2 are SGHNT and YYREEE (reference sequence). V was shortened by 4 bases and J by 0 bases, with 11 bases between the two germline ends. CDR3 length: 15 residues. CDR3: CASSTDISSYNEQFF. The CDR3 DNA sequence: TGTGCCAGCAGCACCGATATTAGCTCCTACAATGAGCAGTTCTTC.

This rearrangement joins TRBV7-9 to TRBJ1-3; 7 bases match TRBD1. Germline V lookup: CDR1 SEHNR, CDR2 FQNEAQ (reference sequence). The CDR3 loop spans 16 amino acids. V trimming: 5 bases; J trimming: 7 bases; junction bases outside the gene matches: 14. The CDR3 nucleotides are TGTGCCAGCAGCCCAGCGACAGGGAGAGGGATGAACACCATATATTTT. This codes for CASSPATGRGMNTIYF.

V usage is TRBV19 and J usage is TRBJ1-1; 7 positions agree with TRBD1. V was clipped by 2 bases and J by 1 base; unmatched bases: 7. The length of the CDR3 is 16 residues. CDR1 and CDR2 (germline): LNHDA, SQIVND (reference sequence). The CDR3 bases are TGTGCCAGTAGTATAAGAACAGGGGTCGAGAACACTGAAGCTTTCTTT. It translates to CASSIRTGVENTEAFF.

The CDR3 coding sequence is TGTGCCAGCAGTACAACTAACACTGAAGCTTTCTTT. Encoded protein: CASSTTNTEAFF. The genes are TRBV28 and TRBJ1-1, with D unclear. In germline, CDR1 is MDHEN, CDR2 SYDVKM. The CDR3 runs to 12 residues. Deletions cut 5 bases from V and 2 bases from J, with 6 bases between.

In this sample, this clone turned up once. The chain recombines TRBV27 with TRBJ2-1; D not resolved. With 6 bases removed from V and 9 bases from J, the gap between germline ends came to 9 bases. CDR1 and CDR2 from the germline V gene are MNHEY and SMNVEV (reference sequence). The CDR3 consists of 11 residues. CDR3 bases: TGTGCCAGCAGACTTGGTGGTGAGCAGTTCTTC. Translation gives CASRLGGEQFF.

This chain links TRBV29-1 with TRBJ1-1; D unclear. This CDR3 has 12 residues. The V and J ends lost 6 bases and 2 bases respectively, with 10 bases between them. The germline CDR1 and CDR2 sequences are SQVTM and ANQGSEA. CDR3 residues: CSVRPGNTEAFF. CDR3 nucleotide sequence: TGCAGCGTCCGACCCGGAAACACTGAAGCTTTCTTT.

The chain has TRBV10-3 and TRBJ2-7, with TRBD2 matching over 13 bases. The J segment lost 2 bases and the V segment lost 4 bases, leaving 8 bases of the junction unmatched. This CDR3 region has 17 residues. Germline assignment: CDR1 ENHRY and CDR2 SYGVKD. CDR3 coding DNA: TGTGCCATCAGTGCGGGACTAGCGGGGAAATTAACCTACGAGCAGTACTTC. This encodes CAISAGLAGKLTYEQYF.

The chain uses TRBV13 and TRBJ2-7, with a weak D call TRBD2 (5 bases). Germline CDR1 is PRHDT and CDR2 is FYEKMQ (reference sequence). The CDR3 extends over 16 amino acids. V lost 0 bases and J lost 4, with 16 bases in between. The CDR3 DNA is TGTGCCAGCAGCTTAGGGGACGGGGTTACAGCTTACGAGCAGTACTTC. It yields the protein CASSLGDGVTAYEQYF.

The rearrangement joins TRBV6-2 or TRBV6-3 to TRBJ2-5, with D perhaps matching TRBD1 (6 bases). V was clipped by 5 bases and J by 5 bases, with 15 bases between them. This CDR3 region has 14 residues. Germline values: CDR1 MNHEY, CDR2 SVGEGT. In DNA form, the CDR3 reads TGTGCCAGCAGTCGGACAGTGGAAGGGGAGACCCAGTACTTC. Amino acid sequence: CASSRTVEGETQYF.

J is TRBJ1-2 and V is TRBV29-1; unclear D gene. This CDR3 contains 12 residues. From germline, CDR1 is SQVTM and CDR2 ANQGSEA. Trimming took off 6 bases at V and 0 bases at J, with 8 bases between the two ends. This CDR3 reads CSVQDTNYGYTF. The CDR3 nucleotides are TGCAGCGTCCAGGATACTAACTATGGCTACACCTTC.

This rearrangement joins TRBV20-1 to TRBJ1-2; the D gene is possibly TRBD1 (6 bases). Trimming took 6 bases from V and 6 from J, leaving 11 bases between them. CDR1 and CDR2 from the germline V gene are DFQATT and SNEGSKA (reference sequence). The CDR3 is made up of 11 amino acids. The CDR3 bases are TGCAGTGCCTACAGGGCCGATGGCTACACCTTC. Amino acids: CSAYRADGYTF.